Below, one TCR beta chain is given with its context. Its antigen is currently not known. Per-base quality was not reported, and no clone a single base away is much larger than it. The data are from a study of T cell clones after liver transplantation (dated by TCRdb to about 2019). Describing the broader study: Samples were obtained from ITN030ST, a randomized trial in which withdrawal of immunosuppression was attempted within 2 years of liver transplantation. Donor-reactive T cell clones were identified by TCRbeta sequencing after a pre-transplant mixed lymphocyte reaction and then tracked in post-transplant blood. Third party-reactive TCRbeta sequences were also identified from pre-transplant MLRs to serve as an antigen-independent comparator for donor-reactive sequences. Of the 8 liver transplant recipients making up the studied cohort, 3 were classified as tolerant and 5 as non-tolerant. Subjects received no induction therapy and standard immunosuppression until randomization at 12-24 months post-transplant. Tolerance was defined as complete withdrawal of immunosuppression for at least one year without a rise in liver enzymes beyond twice the upper limit of normal. Blood samples were collected pre-transplant, then pre-randomization ahead of withdrawal, and finally post-randomization once withdrawal had either been completed or failed. Three of the eight recipients were HCV-positive; the others were transplanted for non-autoimmune, non-viral indications. What the authors observed across the whole study: In two subjects, low numbers of available donor cells limited the measurable donor-reactive repertoire. Donor-reactive sequences declined more than third party-reactive ones, suggesting partial antigen-specific deletion unrelated to withdrawal success. Without allograft tissue specimens, donor-reactive T cells may have migrated into the graft rather than being deleted. Once repertoire turnover was taken into account, donor-reactive detection showed a significant reduction for CD4 in 7 of 8 subjects and for CD8 in 8 of 8. The conclusions were preliminary, being limited by small, heterogeneous patient numbers and by non-standardized post-transplant time points. In 5 of 8 subjects, regardless of tolerance or HCV status, circulating donor-reactive CD4 TCRbeta sequences dropped significantly post-transplant.

Trimming costs V 4 bases and J 0 bases, and their ends lie 16 bases apart. According to the germline V gene, CDR1 reads SGHRS and CDR2 reads YFSETQ. The CDR3 runs 16 residues from the cysteine to the phenylalanine. Only the CDR3 DNA is retained, 48 bases long and in frame from the first base. Using immunoSEQ, frozen genomic DNA was subjected to high-throughput TCRbeta CDR3 sequencing, a process that included PCR amplification, mapping, bias correction and internal controls. The authors' pipeline ran thus. Only productive rearrangements were retained, with each unique TCRbeta sequence defined by its CDR3 nucleotide sequence together with its V and J gene. For classification of a sequence as donor-reactive, at least 5-fold expansion in CFSE-low cells relative to unstimulated pre-transplant cells and a frequency of at least 0.01% were required. To ensure at least 90% detection power, minimum frequency thresholds were set for each subject based on that subject's lowest-template unstimulated sample. Jensen-Shannon divergence between the top 1000 TCRbeta sequences post-transplant and pre-transplant was used to measure repertoire turnover. Two-sided Fisher's exact tests were used to test for changes in how often donor-reactive sequences were detected. The table was pulled from immuneACCESS by TCRdb, which kept in-frame rearrangements only. Such tables lose some clones; where checked, under half of the loss comes from unresolved V genes, and the rest has no known cause. The V and J calls and clone size were taken over from that table, and D and trimming were inferred from the DNA. The sample yields about 120,000 clones; around nine tenths were counted once. Of the sample, roughly 0.83% falls within the top ten clones.

Thawed unstimulated PBMCs were stained for CD3, CD4 and CD8 and FACS-sorted into CD3+CD4+ and CD3+CD8+ populations. Randomization to immunosuppression withdrawal applied to every one of the 8 studied subjects. Genomic DNA was isolated with the Qiagen DNeasy Blood and Tissue Kit. This receptor was taken from a human patient who received a liver transplant. Some T cells may originate with the graft donor following a transplant. This chain joins TRBV5-1 to TRBJ2-5; a tentative D match to TRBD2 spans 5 bases. Material: CD4+ T cells from blood, obtained 12 months after liver transplant. The DNA reads as follows: TGCGCCAGCAGCCCCTCGGCGGCGGGTAACCAAGAGACCCAGTACTTC. Protein translation: CASSPSAAGNQETQYF. With the portions outside the CDR3 filled from the reference TRBV5-1 and TRBJ2-5 genes, the complete variable region becomes KAGVTQTPRYLIKTRGQQVTLSCSPISGHRSVSWYQQTPGQGLQFLFEYFSETQRNKGNFPGRFSGRQFSNSRSEMNVSTLELGDSALYLCASSPSAAGNQETQYFGPGTRLLVL.